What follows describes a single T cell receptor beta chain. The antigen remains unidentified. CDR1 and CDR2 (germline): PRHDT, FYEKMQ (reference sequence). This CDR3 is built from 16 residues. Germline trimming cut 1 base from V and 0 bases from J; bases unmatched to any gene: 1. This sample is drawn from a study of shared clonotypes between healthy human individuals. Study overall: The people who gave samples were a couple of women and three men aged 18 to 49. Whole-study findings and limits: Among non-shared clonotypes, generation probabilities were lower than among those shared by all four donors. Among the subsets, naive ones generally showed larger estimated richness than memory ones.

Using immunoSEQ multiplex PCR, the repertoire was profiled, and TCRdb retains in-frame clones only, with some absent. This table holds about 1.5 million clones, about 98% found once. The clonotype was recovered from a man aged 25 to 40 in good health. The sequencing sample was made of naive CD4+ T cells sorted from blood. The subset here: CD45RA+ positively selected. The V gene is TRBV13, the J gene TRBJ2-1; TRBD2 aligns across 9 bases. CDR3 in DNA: TGTGCCAGCAGCTTAGTTAGCGGGAGCTCCTACAATGAGCAGTTCTTC. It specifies CASSLVSGSSYNEQFF.